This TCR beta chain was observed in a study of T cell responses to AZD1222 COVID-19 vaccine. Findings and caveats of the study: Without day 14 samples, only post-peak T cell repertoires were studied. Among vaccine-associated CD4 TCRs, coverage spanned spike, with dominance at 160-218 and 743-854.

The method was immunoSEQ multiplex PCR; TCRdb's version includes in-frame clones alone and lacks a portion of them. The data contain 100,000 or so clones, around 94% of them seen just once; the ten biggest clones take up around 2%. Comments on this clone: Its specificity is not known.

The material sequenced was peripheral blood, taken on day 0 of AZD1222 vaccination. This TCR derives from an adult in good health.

As DNA, the CDR3 is TGTGCCAGTACCCTCAGGGGAGGTCAGCCCCAGCATTTT. This encodes CASTLRGGQPQHF. This sequence joins TRBV19 and TRBJ1-5; possible D gene TRBD1, 6 bases. CDR1 is LNHDA, CDR2 SQIVND, per germline (reference sequence). There are 13 residues in the CDR3. V was clipped by 7 bases and J by 6 bases, with 13 bases between them. The whole variable domain, filled in from reference TRBV19 and TRBJ1-5, reads DGGITQSPKYLFRKEGQNVTLSCEQNLNHDAMYWYRQDPGQGLRLIYYSQIVNDFQKGDIAEGYSVSREKKESFPLTVTSAQKNPTAFYLCASTLRGGQPQHFGDGTRLSIL.